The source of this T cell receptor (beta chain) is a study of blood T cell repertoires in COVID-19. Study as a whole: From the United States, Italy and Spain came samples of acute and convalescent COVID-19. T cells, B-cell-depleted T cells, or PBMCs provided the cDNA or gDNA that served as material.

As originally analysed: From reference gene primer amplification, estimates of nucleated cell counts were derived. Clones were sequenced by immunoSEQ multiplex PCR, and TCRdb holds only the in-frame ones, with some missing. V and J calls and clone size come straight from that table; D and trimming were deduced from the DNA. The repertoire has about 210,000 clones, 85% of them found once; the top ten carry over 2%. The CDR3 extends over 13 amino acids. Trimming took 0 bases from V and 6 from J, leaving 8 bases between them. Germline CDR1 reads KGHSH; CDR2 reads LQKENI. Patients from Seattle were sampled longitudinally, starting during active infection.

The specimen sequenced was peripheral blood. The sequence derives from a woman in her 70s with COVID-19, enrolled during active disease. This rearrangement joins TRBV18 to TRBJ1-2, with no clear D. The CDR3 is CASSPPVRDGYTF. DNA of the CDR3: TGTGCCAGCTCACCACCGGTACGGGATGGCTACACCTTC.